This is a list of T cell receptor beta chains from one sample in a study of cytomegalovirus exposure and HLA in healthy donors. Profiling relied on immunoSEQ multiplex PCR, and the TCRdb table lists in-frame clones only, not all of them. The table records some 130,000 clones, roughly 85% of them present only once. Sequencing was performed on PBMCs. All receptors derive from a man aged 40-49 years in good health and CMV-seropositive. CDR3s include the opening cysteine and the closing phenylalanine or tryptophan. Each record gives: CDR3 DNA, CDR3 protein, clone size, V gene, D gene, J gene. D genes are given only for firm matches. Size is omitted from some rows. Given values are once, few, many or a class for expanded clones.

CDR3 DNA: TGTGCCAGCAGTCAAGGACTAGCGACAAACACCGGGGAGCTGTTTTTT
CDR3 protein: CASSQGLATNTGELFF
clone size: .
V gene: TRBV5-4
D gene: TRBD2
J gene: TRBJ2-2

CDR3 DNA: TGTGCCAGCAGCCGTTCCCGGGACAGTAGATTTTACGAGCAGTACTTC
CDR3 protein: CASSRSRDSRFYEQYF
clone size: .
V gene: TRBV13
D gene: TRBD1
J gene: TRBJ2-7

CDR3 DNA: TGCGCCAGCAGCCAAGCGAGCGTGCGGAACACTGAAGCTTTCTTT
CDR3 protein: CASSQASVRNTEAFF
clone size: few
V gene: TRBV4-1
D gene: .
J gene: TRBJ1-1

CDR3 DNA: TGTGCCAGCAGCCGAGGACTAGCGGGCCCTAATGAGCAGTTCTTC
CDR3 protein: CASSRGLAGPNEQFF
clone size: .
V gene: TRBV5-6
D gene: TRBD2
J gene: TRBJ2-1

CDR3 DNA: TGTGCCAGCAGCTTAGGTCGTTCCGGTACGCAGTATTTT
CDR3 protein: CASSLGRSGTQYF
clone size: .
V gene: TRBV11-2
D gene: .
J gene: TRBJ2-3

CDR3 DNA: TGTGCCAGCGCTGAGGACAGCGGCTATGGCTACACCTTC
CDR3 protein: CASAEDSGYGYTF
clone size: once
V gene: TRBV2
D gene: .
J gene: TRBJ1-2

CDR3 DNA: TGTGCCAGCAGCTTAACGGCGGGAGTTTACGAGCAGTACTTC
CDR3 protein: CASSLTAGVYEQYF
clone size: .
V gene: TRBV7-3
D gene: TRBD2
J gene: TRBJ2-7

CDR3 DNA: TGTGCCAGTAGCACTGGACAGGGATGGATTGAAAAACTGTTTTTT
CDR3 protein: CASSTGQGWIEKLFF
clone size: .
V gene: TRBV19
D gene: TRBD1
J gene: TRBJ1-4

CDR3 DNA: TGTGCCAGCTCACCAGGACAGGGTCTAGACTATGGCTACACCTTC
CDR3 protein: CASSPGQGLDYGYTF
clone size: few
V gene: TRBV18
D gene: TRBD1
J gene: TRBJ1-2

CDR3 DNA: TGTGCCAGCAGTTTAGAGGGGGGGGCCGGACTGTTTTTT
CDR3 protein: CASSLEGGAGLFF
clone size: .
V gene: TRBV27
D gene: .
J gene: TRBJ1-4

CDR3 DNA: TGTTCCAGCAGCTTAGCTGTTAGCGGGATCGCAGATACGCAGTATTTT
CDR3 protein: CSSSLAVSGIADTQYF
clone size: few
V gene: TRBV7-9
D gene: TRBD2
J gene: TRBJ2-3

CDR3 DNA: TGTGCCAGCTCACCACTGACAGGGCTAGCTGAAGCTTTCTTT
CDR3 protein: CASSPLTGLAEAFF
clone size: few
V gene: TRBV18
D gene: TRBD1
J gene: TRBJ1-1

CDR3 DNA: TGTGCCAGCAGCGACTGGGGGCGGTACGTCGGAGATGAGCAGTTCTTC
CDR3 protein: CASSDWGRYVGDEQFF
clone size: .
V gene: TRBV27
D gene: .
J gene: TRBJ2-1

CDR3 DNA: TGTGCCAGCAGTGAACAGACTAGCGGATTAACCGGGGAGCTGTTTTTT
CDR3 protein: CASSEQTSGLTGELFF
clone size: .
V gene: TRBV2
D gene: TRBD2
J gene: TRBJ2-2

CDR3 DNA: TGTGCCAGCAGTTTACTAGCGGGGAACCGGTTCGAGCAGTTCTTC
CDR3 protein: CASSLLAGNRFEQFF
clone size: .
V gene: TRBV27
D gene: TRBD2
J gene: TRBJ2-1

CDR3 DNA: TGTGCCAGCAGCTTGGGCCCTCGGGTCTACGAGCAGTACTTC
CDR3 protein: CASSLGPRVYEQYF
clone size: few
V gene: TRBV5-4
D gene: .
J gene: TRBJ2-7

CDR3 DNA: TGCGCCAGCAGTGACGGGACAGGGGGCGATGAAAAACTGTTTTTT
CDR3 protein: CASSDGTGGDEKLFF
clone size: .
V gene: TRBV10-1
D gene: TRBD1
J gene: TRBJ1-4

CDR3 DNA: TGCGCCAGCAGCGGAGGACAGGAGCCGTACGAGCAGTACTTC
CDR3 protein: CASSGGQEPYEQYF
clone size: .
V gene: TRBV5-1
D gene: TRBD1
J gene: TRBJ2-7

CDR3 DNA: TGTGCCAGCAGCTTAGGGGGGCGGGACACCGGGGAGCTGTTTTTT
CDR3 protein: CASSLGGRDTGELFF
clone size: .
V gene: TRBV11-3
D gene: .
J gene: TRBJ2-2

CDR3 DNA: TGCGCCAGCAGCCCCGCCCGGGGAGGACCTGGCTACACCTTC
CDR3 protein: CASSPARGGPGYTF
clone size: .
V gene: TRBV5-1
D gene: .
J gene: TRBJ1-2

CDR3 DNA: TGTGCCAGCAGCTTAGGAGGCGGGACAGGGCTCTACGAGCAGTACTTC
CDR3 protein: CASSLGGGTGLYEQYF
clone size: .
V gene: TRBV11-3
D gene: TRBD1
J gene: TRBJ2-7

CDR3 DNA: TGTGCCAGGGGGGGGTTACACCTTCCACCCCTCCACTTT
CDR3 protein: CARGGLHLPPLHF
clone size: .
V gene: TRBV6-4
D gene: .
J gene: TRBJ1-6

CDR3 DNA: TGCGCCAGCAGCTTGGGGGGGCGCGGCCATCAAGAGACCCAGTACTTC
CDR3 protein: CASSLGGRGHQETQYF
clone size: few
V gene: TRBV5-1
D gene: .
J gene: TRBJ2-5

CDR3 DNA: TGTGCCAGCAGCTTAGGGGCTAGCGGGTTCTCCTACGAGCAGTACTTC
CDR3 protein: CASSLGASGFSYEQYF
clone size: .
V gene: TRBV7-2
D gene: TRBD2
J gene: TRBJ2-7

CDR3 DNA: TGCGCCAGCAGCCAAGAATCCCCGGCGGCCAGCTCCTACGAGCAGTACTTC
CDR3 protein: CASSQESPAASSYEQYF
clone size: .
V gene: TRBV4-1
D gene: .
J gene: TRBJ2-7

CDR3 DNA: TGTGCCAGCAGCCCGAGACAGGGTAGCTCCTACGAGCAGTACTTC
CDR3 protein: CASSPRQGSSYEQYF
clone size: .
V gene: TRBV5-8
D gene: TRBD1
J gene: TRBJ2-7

CDR3 DNA: TGTGCCACCAGCAGCGGGACAGTTTCAGATACGCAGTATTTT
CDR3 protein: CATSSGTVSDTQYF
clone size: once
V gene: TRBV15
D gene: TRBD1
J gene: TRBJ2-3

CDR3 DNA: TGTGCCAGCAGTTTCGGAGGAGAGCAGTTCTTC
CDR3 protein: CASSFGGEQFF
clone size: .
V gene: TRBV6-5
D gene: .
J gene: TRBJ2-1

CDR3 DNA: TGTGCCAGCAGTTTAGCCCCCTGGACTAGTTTTTACAATGAGCAGTTCTTC
CDR3 protein: CASSLAPWTSFYNEQFF
clone size: .
V gene: TRBV27
D gene: TRBD2
J gene: TRBJ2-1

CDR3 DNA: TGTGCCTGGACTGACATGAACACTGAAGCTTTCTTT
CDR3 protein: CAWTDMNTEAFF
clone size: few
V gene: TRBV30
D gene: .
J gene: TRBJ1-1

CDR3 DNA: TGCAGCGTTAAGACGGGAAACACTGAGGCTTTCTTT
CDR3 protein: CSVKTGNTEAFF
clone size: .
V gene: TRBV29-1
D gene: .
J gene: TRBJ1-1

CDR3 DNA: TGCGCCAGCAGCTTGGAGGGGGTAGCGTATGAGCAGTTCTTC
CDR3 protein: CASSLEGVAYEQFF
clone size: once
V gene: TRBV5-1
D gene: .
J gene: TRBJ2-1

CDR3 DNA: TGTGCCAGCAGCTTGGGACAGGGGGCGGGTGGCTACACCTTC
CDR3 protein: CASSLGQGAGGYTF
clone size: .
V gene: TRBV5-5
D gene: TRBD1
J gene: TRBJ1-2

CDR3 DNA: TGCGCCAGCAGTGAGGGCGGGGAGAGTCAGCCCCAGCATTTT
CDR3 protein: CASSEGGESQPQHF
clone size: .
V gene: TRBV10-2
D gene: .
J gene: TRBJ1-5

CDR3 DNA: TGTGCCAGCAGTTTTGGCGGAAACCCAAATGAAAAACTGTTTTTT
CDR3 protein: CASSFGGNPNEKLFF
clone size: .
V gene: TRBV28
D gene: .
J gene: TRBJ1-4

CDR3 DNA: TGTGCCAGCAGCCTCAGCCACTACCTGAACACTGAAGCTTTCTTT
CDR3 protein: CASSLSHYLNTEAFF
clone size: .
V gene: TRBV13
D gene: .
J gene: TRBJ1-1

CDR3 DNA: TGTGCCAGCGGCCCCTGGGGGGGTCCCAATCAGCCCCAGCATTTT
CDR3 protein: CASGPWGGPNQPQHF
clone size: .
V gene: TRBV4-2
D gene: .
J gene: TRBJ1-5

CDR3 DNA: TGTGCCAGCAGCATGGGACAGCTCCCCTGTGAGGGTGAGCAGTTCTTC
CDR3 protein: CASSMGQLPCEGEQFF
clone size: .
V gene: TRBV21-1
D gene: .
J gene: TRBJ2-1

CDR3 DNA: TGTGCCATCTCATCACCGGGTTACACTGAAGCTTTCTTT
CDR3 protein: CAISSPGYTEAFF
clone size: .
V gene: TRBV10-3
D gene: .
J gene: TRBJ1-1

CDR3 DNA: TGTGCCAGCAGTAACAGCAGGAACACTGAAGCTTTCTTT
CDR3 protein: CASSNSRNTEAFF
clone size: once
V gene: TRBV6-1
D gene: .
J gene: TRBJ1-1

CDR3 DNA: TGTGCCAGCAGCCAAGAAAACAGGGAGGGTCATGAGCAGTTCTTC
CDR3 protein: CASSQENREGHEQFF
clone size: few
V gene: TRBV14
D gene: .
J gene: TRBJ2-1

CDR3 DNA: TGTGCCAGCTCACCTTCAGGGTTCCCCTACGAGCAGTACTTC
CDR3 protein: CASSPSGFPYEQYF
clone size: .
V gene: TRBV18
D gene: .
J gene: TRBJ2-7